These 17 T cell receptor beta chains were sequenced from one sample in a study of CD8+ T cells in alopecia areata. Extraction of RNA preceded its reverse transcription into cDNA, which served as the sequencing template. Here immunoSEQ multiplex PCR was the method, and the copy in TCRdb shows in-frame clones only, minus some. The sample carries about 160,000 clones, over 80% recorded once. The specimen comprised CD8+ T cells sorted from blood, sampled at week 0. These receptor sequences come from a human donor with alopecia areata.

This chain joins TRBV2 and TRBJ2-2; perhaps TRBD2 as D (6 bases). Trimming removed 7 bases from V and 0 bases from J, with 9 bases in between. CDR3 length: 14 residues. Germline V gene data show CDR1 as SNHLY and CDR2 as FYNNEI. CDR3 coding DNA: TGTGCCAGCACCGGGACTCCGAACACCGGGGAGCTGTTTTTT. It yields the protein CASTGTPNTGELFF.

The CDR3 sequence: CASSDGDRGTDTQYF. CDR3 DNA: TGTGCCAGCAGTGATGGGGACAGGGGGACAGATACGCAGTATTTT. The chain is built from TRBV9 and TRBJ2-3; 11 positions agree with TRBD1. J gave up 3 bases and V 5 bases, and 5 bases lay outside the gene matches. The CDR3 has 15 amino acids. Per germline, CDR1 SGDLS and CDR2 YYNGEE. Combining the CDR3 with reference TRBV9 and TRBJ2-3 gives the whole variable domain DSGVTQTPKHLITATGQRVTLRCSPRSGDLSVYWYQQSLDQGLQFLIQYYNGEERAKGNILERFSAQQFPDLHSELNLSSLELGDSALYFCASSDGDRGTDTQYFGPGTRLTVL.

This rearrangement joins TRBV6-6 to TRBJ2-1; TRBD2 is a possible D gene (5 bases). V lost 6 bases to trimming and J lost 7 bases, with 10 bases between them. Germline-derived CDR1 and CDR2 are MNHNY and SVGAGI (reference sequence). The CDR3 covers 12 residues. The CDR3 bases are TGTGCCAGCAGCCACACTAGGAATGAGCAGTTCTTC. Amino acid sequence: CASSHTRNEQFF.

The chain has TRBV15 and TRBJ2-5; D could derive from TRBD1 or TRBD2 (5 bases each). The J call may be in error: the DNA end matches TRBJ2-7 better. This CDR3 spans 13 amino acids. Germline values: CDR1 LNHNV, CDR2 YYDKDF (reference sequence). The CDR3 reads CATSPGTAYEQYF. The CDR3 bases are TGTGCCACCAGCCCCGGGACCGCCTACGAGCAGTACTTC.

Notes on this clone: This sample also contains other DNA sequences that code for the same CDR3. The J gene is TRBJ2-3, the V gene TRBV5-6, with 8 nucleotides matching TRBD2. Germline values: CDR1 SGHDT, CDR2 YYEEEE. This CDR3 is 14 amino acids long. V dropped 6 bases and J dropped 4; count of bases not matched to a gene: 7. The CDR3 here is CASTLSGIADTQYF. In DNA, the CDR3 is TGTGCCAGCACCCTTAGCGGGATCGCAGATACGCAGTATTTT.

In DNA, the CDR3 is TGCGCCAGCAGCTTTGACAGGTACTACAATGAGCAGTTCTTC. This translates into CASSFDRYYNEQFF. V usage is TRBV5-1 and J usage is TRBJ2-1; D perhaps matches TRBD1 (6 bases). The ends were cut back, 2 bases at V and 3 bases at J, with 9 bases in the middle. This CDR3 has 14 amino acids. Germline-derived CDR1 and CDR2 are SGHRS and YFSETQ.

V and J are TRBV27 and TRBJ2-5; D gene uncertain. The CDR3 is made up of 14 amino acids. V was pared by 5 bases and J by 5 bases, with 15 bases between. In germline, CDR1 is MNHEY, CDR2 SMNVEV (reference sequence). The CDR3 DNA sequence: TGTGCCAGCAGTGGGTTTAAGGGCCGGGAGACCCAGTACTTC. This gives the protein CASSGFKGRETQYF.

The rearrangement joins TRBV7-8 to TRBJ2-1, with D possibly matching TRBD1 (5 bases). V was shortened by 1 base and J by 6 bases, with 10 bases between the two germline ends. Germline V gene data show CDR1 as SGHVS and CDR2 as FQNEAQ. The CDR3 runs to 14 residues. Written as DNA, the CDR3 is TGTGCCAGCAGCTTAGGGGGCATGGTCAATGAGCAGTTCTTC. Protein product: CASSLGGMVNEQFF.

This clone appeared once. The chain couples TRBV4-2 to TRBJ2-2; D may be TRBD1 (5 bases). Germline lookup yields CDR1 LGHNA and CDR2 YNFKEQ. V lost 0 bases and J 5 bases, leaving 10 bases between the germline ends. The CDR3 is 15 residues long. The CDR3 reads CASSQEQGVTGELFF. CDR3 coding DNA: TGTGCCAGCAGCCAAGAACAAGGGGTAACCGGGGAGCTGTTTTTT.

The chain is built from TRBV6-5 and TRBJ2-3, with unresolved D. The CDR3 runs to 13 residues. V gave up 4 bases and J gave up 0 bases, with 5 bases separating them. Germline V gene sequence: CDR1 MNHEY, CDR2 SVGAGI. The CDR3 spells CASSLFSTDTQYF. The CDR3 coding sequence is TGTGCCAGCAGTTTGTTTAGCACAGATACGCAGTATTTT.

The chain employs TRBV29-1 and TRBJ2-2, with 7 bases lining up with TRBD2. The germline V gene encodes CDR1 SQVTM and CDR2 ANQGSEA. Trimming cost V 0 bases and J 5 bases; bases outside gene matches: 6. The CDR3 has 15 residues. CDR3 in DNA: TGCAGCGTTGAAGATCAAGCGGGGAGAACCGGGGAGCTGTTTTTT. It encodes CSVEDQAGRTGELFF.

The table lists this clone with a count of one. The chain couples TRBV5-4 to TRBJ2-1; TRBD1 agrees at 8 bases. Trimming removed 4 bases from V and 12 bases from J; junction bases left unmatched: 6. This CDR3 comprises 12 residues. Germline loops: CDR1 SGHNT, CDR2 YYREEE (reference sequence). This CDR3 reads CASSLDRVGQFF. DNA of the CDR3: TGTGCCAGCAGCCTGGACAGGGTCGGGCAGTTCTTC.

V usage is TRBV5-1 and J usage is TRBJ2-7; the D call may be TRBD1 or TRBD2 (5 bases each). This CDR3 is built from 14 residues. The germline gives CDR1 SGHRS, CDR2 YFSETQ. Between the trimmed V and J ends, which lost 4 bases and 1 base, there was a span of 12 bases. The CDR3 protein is CASSPGTESYEQYF. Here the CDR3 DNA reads TGCGCCAGCAGCCCCGGGACGGAATCCTACGAGCAGTACTTC.

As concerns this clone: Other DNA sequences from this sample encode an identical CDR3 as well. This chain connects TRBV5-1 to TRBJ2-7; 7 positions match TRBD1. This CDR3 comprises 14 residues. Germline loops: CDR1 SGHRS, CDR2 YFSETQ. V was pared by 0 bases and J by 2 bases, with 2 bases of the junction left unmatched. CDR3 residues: CASSLGQGAYEQYF. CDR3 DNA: TGCGCCAGCAGCTTGGGGCAGGGGGCCTACGAGCAGTACTTC.

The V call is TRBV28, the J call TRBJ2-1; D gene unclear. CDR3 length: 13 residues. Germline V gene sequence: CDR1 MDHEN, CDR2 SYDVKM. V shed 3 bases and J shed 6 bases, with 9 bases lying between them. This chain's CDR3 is CASSFRVGNEQFF. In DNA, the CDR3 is TGTGCCAGCAGTTTTCGGGTTGGCAATGAGCAGTTCTTC.

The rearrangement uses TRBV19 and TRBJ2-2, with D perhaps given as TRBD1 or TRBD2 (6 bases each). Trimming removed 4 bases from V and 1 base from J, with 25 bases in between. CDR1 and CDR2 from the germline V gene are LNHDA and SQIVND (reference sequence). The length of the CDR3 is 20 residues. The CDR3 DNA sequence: TGTGCCAGTAGTAGGAGGGTGGACAGTCCGACAACGATGAACACCGGGGAGCTGTTTTTT. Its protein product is CASSRRVDSPTTMNTGELFF.

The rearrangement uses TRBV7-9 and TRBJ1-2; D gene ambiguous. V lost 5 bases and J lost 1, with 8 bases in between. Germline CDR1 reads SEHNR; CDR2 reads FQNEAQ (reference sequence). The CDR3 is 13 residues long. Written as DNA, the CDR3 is TGTGCCAGCAGCCCTCAGAGTAACTATGGCTACACCTTC. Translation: CASSPQSNYGYTF.